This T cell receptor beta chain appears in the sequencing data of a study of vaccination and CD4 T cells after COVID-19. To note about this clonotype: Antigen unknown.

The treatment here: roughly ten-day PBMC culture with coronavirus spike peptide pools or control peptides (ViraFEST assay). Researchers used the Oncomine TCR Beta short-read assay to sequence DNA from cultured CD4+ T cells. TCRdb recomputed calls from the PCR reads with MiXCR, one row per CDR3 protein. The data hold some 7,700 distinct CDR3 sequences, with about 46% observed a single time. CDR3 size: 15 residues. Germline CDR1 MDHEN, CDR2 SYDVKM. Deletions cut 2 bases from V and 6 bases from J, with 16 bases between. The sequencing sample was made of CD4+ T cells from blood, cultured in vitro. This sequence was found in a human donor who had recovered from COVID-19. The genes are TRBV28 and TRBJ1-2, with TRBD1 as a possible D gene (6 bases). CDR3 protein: CASSLLFAYRDGYTF. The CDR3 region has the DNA TGTGCCAGCAGTTTACTGTTCGCGTACAGGGATGGCTACACCTTC.